Included here is one TCR beta chain sequence, with context. Unique molecular identifiers tagged the TCRbeta library. TCRdb ran MiXCR on the PCR reads and lists one entry per CDR3 protein. The sample has about 500,000 distinct CDR3 sequences, approximately 32% seen once. These data originate in a study of T-cell reconstitution after alpha-beta-depleted transplantation in children. Trimming took 2 bases from V and 4 from J, leaving 7 bases between them. This CDR3 region has 12 residues. In germline, CDR1 is GTSNPN, CDR2 SVGIG (reference sequence). This receptor was identified in a human donor who donated a stem cell graft to a child with aplastic anemia. Sequences were derived from PBMCs from the stem cell graft donor, sampled from the stem cell graft. This sequence joins TRBV30 and TRBJ2-3; D unresolved. CDR3 coding DNA: TGTGCCTGGAGTCGAGCTGCAGATACGCAGTATTTT. Translated, it gives CAWSRAADTQYF.